This T cell receptor (beta chain) was documented in a study of cytomegalovirus exposure and HLA in healthy donors. This CDR3 has 16 amino acids. Germline V lookup: CDR1 SGHRS, CDR2 YFSETQ. With 2 bases clipped from V and 5 bases from J, the junction kept 7 bases outside the gene matches. This clone was observed a single time. Both 60 Vbeta primers and 13 Jbeta primers went into the PCR. Data came from immunoSEQ multiplex PCR; TCRdb stores just in-frame clones and leaves some out. The sample records about 190,000 clones, 60% to 80% being singletons. The TCR sequence derives from a woman aged 25-40 years in good health and CMV-seropositive. The sample consisted of PBMCs. The J gene is TRBJ2-5, the V gene TRBV5-1; 12 bases map to TRBD2. CDR3 nucleotide sequence: TGCGCCAGCAGCTTTGGCGGACTAGCGGGAATTGAGACCCAGTACTTC. Amino acid sequence: CASSFGGLAGIETQYF.